There are a few counts of the clone carrying this T cell receptor (beta chain). The antigen is unknown. This sample is drawn from a study of shared clonotypes between healthy human individuals. Overall study context: Contributing individuals were a couple of females and a few males aged 18 to 49. CD8 memory received one plate per donor, CD8 naive two, CD4 memory three and CD4 naive three. Study findings and constraints: Clonotype sharing among donors was thought likely to change with sequencing depth.

The data were produced by immunoSEQ multiplex PCR, yet TCRdb's version contains in-frame clones alone and is incomplete. The profile shows approximately 2.1 million clones, approximately 95% of them singletons. CDR1 and CDR2 from the germline V gene are SQVTM and ANQGSEA. V was trimmed by 3 bases and J by 0 bases, leaving 8 bases between them. CDR3 size: 13 residues. This sequence originates from a man aged 18 to 29 in good health. Some clones in this sample may be carry-over from other donors' samples. The rearrangement joins TRBV29-1 to TRBJ1-1; D gene unclear. The sample comprised naive CD4+ T cells from PBMCs. Specified subset: CD45RA+ positively selected. The CDR3 nucleotides read TGCAGCGTTGAGAACGGTTTGAACACTGAAGCTTTCTTT. Protein sequence: CSVENGLNTEAFF.